The 8 T cell receptor beta chains below come from one sample, sequenced in a study of human T cells and chemical hapten exposure. TCRdb independently ran MiXCR on the RACE reads; one entry per CDR3 protein. This table has roughly 380,000 distinct CDR3 sequences, 4.5% to 6% appearing once. Stated time point: pre-sensitization, week 0. Indicated treatment: therapeutic diphenylcyclopropenone sensitization with weekly scalp DPC. The source was whole blood, collected in connection with sensitization to the hapten diphenylcyclopropenone (DPC). These TCRs come from a woman aged 45-65 years with alopecia areata. Some clones in this sample may be carry-over from other donors' samples.

In this sample, this clonotype turned up many times. This chain uses TRBV14 with TRBJ2-3; TRBD2 matches 7 bases. Germline V gene sequence: CDR1 SGHDN, CDR2 FVKESK. V trimming: 1 base; J trimming: 1 base; junction bases outside the gene matches: 5. The CDR3 length is 16 residues. The CDR3 region is CASSQANLAGTDTQYF. CDR3 sequence (DNA): TGTGCCAGCAGCCAAGCCAACCTAGCGGGCACAGATACGCAGTATTTT.

This clonotype was found many times. This chain joins TRBV28 and TRBJ2-7, with 8 bases aligning to TRBD1. With V trimmed by 1 base and J by 6 bases, 8 bases remained unmatched. Per the germline V gene, CDR1 is MDHEN and CDR2 is SYDVKM. CDR3 length equals 15 residues. CDR3 sequence: CASSLSRTGSAEQYF. DNA for the CDR3: TGTGCCAGCAGTTTATCCCGGACAGGGAGCGCCGAGCAGTACTTC. Supplemented by reference TRBV28 and TRBJ2-7, the full variable domain reads DVKVTQSSRYLVKRTGEKVFLECVQDMDHENMFWYRQDPGLGLRLIYFSYDVKMKEKGDIPEGYSVSREKKERFSLILESASTNQTSMYLCASSLSRTGSAEQYFGPGTRLTVT.

In this sample, this clonotype turned up many times. The chain has TRBV5-6 and TRBJ2-3; the D is unclear. The CDR3 has 18 amino acids. Germline CDR1 and CDR2: SGHDT and YYEEEE. V was cut by 2 bases and J by 5 bases, with 24 bases left in between. Written as DNA, the CDR3 is TGTGCCAGCAGCTTTAGGCTTCCCTACTCTCTACCTGGAGATACGCAGTATTTT. Protein product: CASSFRLPYSLPGDTQYF.

The J gene is TRBJ2-1, the V gene TRBV19; 10 bases are a match to TRBD2. The length of the CDR3 is 14 residues. Losses at the gene ends were 10 bases for V and 9 bases for J; bases not matched to a gene: 12. From germline, CDR1 is LNHDA and CDR2 SQIVND (reference sequence). DNA of the CDR3: TGTGCCACCTCGCTCGGGCTAGCGGGGGTTGAGCAGTTCTTC. Protein product: CATSLGLAGVEQFF. The variable domain in full, completed from reference TRBV19 and TRBJ2-1, reads DGGITQSPKYLFRKEGQNVTLSCEQNLNHDAMYWYRQDPGQGLRLIYYSQIVNDFQKGDIAEGYSVSREKKESFPLTVTSAQKNPTAFYLCATSLGLAGVEQFFGPGTRLTVL.

This clonotype has at least ten counts. The V call is TRBV4-3, the J call TRBJ2-3; weak D call: TRBD2 (6 bases). V dropped 0 bases and J dropped 7 bases, with 17 bases sitting between them. Germline CDR1 reads LGHNA; CDR2 reads YSLEER. The CDR3 covers 16 residues. CDR3: CASSQEDSSALNTQYF. In nucleotides, the CDR3 is TGCGCCAGCAGCCAAGAGGACTCTAGCGCCTTAAATACGCAGTATTTT.

This clonotype was observed many times. V is TRBV20-1 and J is TRBJ1-5; D might be TRBD1 (5 bases). The V and J ends lost 2 bases and 3 bases respectively, with 8 bases between them. Per germline, CDR1 DFQATT and CDR2 SNEGSKA (reference sequence). The CDR3 extends over 13 amino acids. For the CDR3, the DNA is TGCAGTGCTAGAAAAGGGGACAATCAGCCCCAGCATTTT. Its translation is CSARKGDNQPQHF.

This clonotype was seen ten or more times. As DNA, the CDR3 is TGTGCCAGCAGTGAGCCAGGGTCCCACCCCAATGAGCAGTTCTTC. Translated, it gives CASSEPGSHPNEQFF. The gene calls are TRBV6-1 and TRBJ2-1; possibly TRBD1 for D (5 bases). Germline V gene data show CDR1 as MNHNS and CDR2 as SASEGT. V lost 3 bases and J 6 bases, leaving 15 bases between the germline ends. CDR3 length: 15 amino acids.

This clonotype showed up many times. The rearrangement uses TRBV5-1 and TRBJ1-1, with a possible D match to TRBD1 (5 bases). In germline, CDR1 is SGHRS, CDR2 YFSETQ. V was cut by 2 bases and J by 5 bases, with 13 bases left in between. This CDR3 comprises 14 residues. In nucleotides, the CDR3 is TGCGCCAGCAGCTTCCCCGGGGGGGGGACTGAAGCTTTCTTT. Translating gives CASSFPGGGTEAFF. Variable domain in full (rest from reference TRBV5-1 and TRBJ1-1): KAGVTQTPRYLIKTRGQQVTLSCSPISGHRSVSWYQQTPGQGLQFLFEYFSETQRNKGNFPGRFSGRQFSNSRSEMNVSTLELGDSALYLCASSFPGGGTEAFFGQGTRLTVV.